The TCR beta chain under discussion was sequenced for a study of cytomegalovirus exposure and HLA in healthy donors. Whole-study findings and limits: Specificity of a few CMV-associated chains for CMV antigens was verified in vitro. The study recorded over 150 TCR beta chains that were cytomegalovirus-associated.

Note on this clone: No antigen is known for it.

Assay used: immunoSEQ multiplex PCR; TCRdb lists only in-frame clones, some missing. The table includes 200,000 to 300,000 clones, roughly 89% detected once. Between the trimmed V and J ends, which lost 7 bases and 1 base, there was a span of 13 bases. Germline V lookup: CDR1 LNHDA, CDR2 SQIVND (reference sequence). The CDR3 runs 14 residues. An approximately 120-subject validation cohort, separate from the approximately 670-subject first cohort, supplied the donors. Sample: PBMCs. The source of this sequence is a man between 18 and 35 years old in good health and CMV-seronegative. The genes are TRBV19 and TRBJ1-1; the D is unclear. CDR3 in DNA: TGTGCCAGTAAAAAGACGGGGAAGAACACTGAAGCTTTCTTT. Amino acid sequence: CASKKTGKNTEAFF.